Presented here are 29 T cell receptor beta chains from one specimen sequenced in a study of human T cells and chemical hapten exposure. As to time point: pre-sensitization, week 0. Treatment meaning: therapeutic diphenylcyclopropenone sensitization with weekly scalp DPC. TCRdb redid the calling of the RACE reads with MiXCR, one entry per CDR3 protein. The sample lists around 180,000 distinct CDR3 sequences, more than 25% occurring once. Here the sequenced sample was whole blood, taken in connection with sensitization to the hapten diphenylcyclopropenone (DPC). Source of these receptors: a woman under 40 with alopecia areata. Some clones in this sample may be carry-over from other donors' samples.

This clonotype was detected ten times or more. This chain connects TRBV6-2 or TRBV6-3 to TRBJ2-1, with 10 bases lining up with TRBD2. Losses at the gene ends were 0 bases for V and 4 bases for J; bases not matched to a gene: 6. The germline CDR1 and CDR2 sequences are MNHEY and SVGEGT. The CDR3 has 17 amino acids. CDR3 region: CASSYSGLAGVYNEQFF. Written as DNA, the CDR3 is TGTGCCAGCAGTTACTCCGGGCTAGCGGGAGTGTACAATGAGCAGTTCTTC.

The V and J genes are TRBV6-2 or TRBV6-3 and TRBJ2-1, with TRBD1 matching 8 bases. Germline V lookup: CDR1 MNHEY, CDR2 SVGEGT. V was clipped by 5 bases and J by 7 bases; unmatched bases: 13. This CDR3 region has 16 residues. The CDR3 loop reads CASSLGTGRGTNEQFF. In DNA form, the CDR3 reads TGTGCCAGCAGTCTTGGGACAGGCCGGGGTACGAATGAGCAGTTCTTC.

V gene TRBV4-1 combines with J gene TRBJ1-2, with D possibly TRBD1 on 5 matching bases. This CDR3 is built from 16 residues. The germline gives CDR1 MGHRA, CDR2 YSYEKL. The ends were cut back, 2 bases at V and 1 base at J, with 14 bases in the middle. CDR3: CASSQKGGVDNYGYTF. In nucleotides, the CDR3 is TGCGCCAGCAGCCAAAAAGGAGGGGTAGATAACTATGGCTACACCTTC.

This sequence joins TRBV28 and TRBJ1-5; D remains unclear. The germline V and J ends were trimmed by 5 bases and 9 bases, with 11 bases remaining between them. The length of the CDR3 is 12 residues. Germline assignment: CDR1 MDHEN and CDR2 SYDVKM. CDR3 DNA: TGTGCCAGCAGTGACCTCCACGGGCCCCAGCATTTT. This gives the protein CASSDLHGPQHF.

This clonotype turned up a few times. The chain employs TRBV20-1 and TRBJ2-5; TRBD1 agrees at 11 bases. The J segment lost 5 bases and the V segment lost 5 bases, leaving 7 bases of the junction unmatched. From germline, CDR1 is DFQATT and CDR2 SNEGSKA (reference sequence). The CDR3 has 14 residues. CDR3 in DNA: TGCAGTGCTGGGACAGGGGGTGTTGGGGAGACCCAGTACTTC. This encodes CSAGTGGVGETQYF.

This chain joins TRBV2 and TRBJ2-7; tentative D call: TRBD1 (5 bases). V lost 2 bases, J lost 4 bases, and 12 bases lay in between. This CDR3 is built from 14 residues. Germline values: CDR1 SNHLY, CDR2 FYNNEI. CDR3 sequence: CASSEQGGRYEQYF. The CDR3 DNA reads as TGTGCCAGCAGTGAACAGGGCGGACGGTACGAGCAGTACTTC.

This clonotype was detected a few times. The chain couples TRBV29-1 to TRBJ1-1; no definite D call. Germline V gene data show CDR1 as SQVTM and CDR2 as ANQGSEA. CDR3 size: 13 residues. Trimming removed 3 bases at V and 5 bases at J, with 13 bases between. CDR3 coding DNA: TGCAGCGTTGAGGGCCAGAGGATAACTGAAGCTTTCTTT. The encoded protein is CSVEGQRITEAFF.

This clonotype turned up a few times. Here the CDR3 reads CASSPGERSPLHF. In DNA form, the CDR3 reads TGTGCCTCCAGTCCTGGGGAGCGCTCACCCCTCCACTTT. The J gene is TRBJ1-6, the V gene TRBV2; D is uncertain. CDR1 and CDR2 from the germline V gene are SNHLY and FYNNEI. Trimming took 11 bases from V and 10 from J, leaving 18 bases between them. This CDR3 has 13 residues.

This chain links TRBV6-2 or TRBV6-3 with TRBJ2-7; no reliable D call. Germline V gene lookup returns CDR1 MNHEY and CDR2 SVGEGT. Trimming stripped 7 bases from V and 2 bases from J, with 18 bases between. The CDR3 has 15 residues. CDR3 nucleotide sequence: TGTGCCAGCAACGTGCCTTCGGTGAGCCCCTACGAGCAGTACTTC. Translating gives CASNVPSVSPYEQYF.

V usage is TRBV15 and J usage is TRBJ1-1; D gene uncertain. Looked up from germline, CDR1 is LNHNV and CDR2 is YYDKDF (reference sequence). This CDR3 has 12 amino acids. V dropped 0 bases and J dropped 8 bases, with 7 bases sitting between them. CDR3: CATSRDAGEAFF. For the CDR3, the DNA is TGTGCCACCAGCAGAGATGCGGGCGAAGCTTTCTTT.

This clonotype has only a few counts. The chain employs TRBV5-1 and TRBJ1-4; D not resolved. The CDR3 has 14 residues. Between the trimmed V and J ends, which lost 1 base and 8 bases, there was a span of 12 bases. CDR1 is SGHRS and CDR2 is YFSETQ in the germline V gene. The CDR3 sequence: CASSLQDPREKLFF. The DNA for the CDR3 is TGCGCCAGCAGCTTGCAGGACCCTAGGGAAAAACTGTTTTTT.

This clonotype was detected a few times. The rearrangement uses TRBV5-1 and TRBJ2-3; no clear D gene. The CDR3 length is 13 residues. Deletions cut 5 bases from V and 4 bases from J, with 11 bases between. CDR1 and CDR2 from the germline V gene are SGHRS and YFSETQ. The CDR3 DNA is TGCGCCAGCAGTTCTAGACTGTCAGATACGCAGTATTTT. This sequence encodes CASSSRLSDTQYF.

This clonotype was counted between two and nine times. The J gene is TRBJ1-4, the V gene TRBV20-1; D might be TRBD1 (6 bases). CDR1 and CDR2 (germline): DFQATT, SNEGSKA (reference sequence). V was pared by 5 bases and J by 8 bases, with 9 bases between. CDR3 length equals 11 residues. The CDR3 here is CSAPGGEKLFF. DNA for the CDR3: TGCAGTGCTCCGGGGGGCGAAAAACTGTTTTTT.

In nucleotides, the CDR3 is TGTGCCAGCAGTTCTATCCCCCGGCAGAACGACAATCAGCCCCAGCATTTT. It specifies CASSSIPRQNDNQPQHF. The chain uses TRBV27 and TRBJ1-5; no firm D call. This CDR3 comprises 17 residues. CDR1 and CDR2 from the germline V gene are MNHEY and SMNVEV (reference sequence). The V end was cut by 4 bases, the J end by 3 bases, with 19 bases between.

This sequence joins TRBV28 and TRBJ2-7; 8 nucleotides agree with TRBD2. V shed 8 bases and J 0 bases; nucleotides not matched to a gene: 6. Germline-derived CDR1 and CDR2 are MDHEN and SYDVKM. There are 14 residues in the CDR3. CDR3 nucleotide sequence: TGTGCCAGCGGACCGGGGGGGAGCTCCTACGAGCAGTACTTC. This encodes CASGPGGSSYEQYF.

This chain connects TRBV12-3 or TRBV12-4 to TRBJ2-2; maybe TRBD2 (5 bases). Between the trimmed V and J ends, which lost 5 bases and 9 bases, there was a span of 16 bases. The CDR3 is 14 amino acids. In nucleotides, the CDR3 is TGTGCCAGCAGTCCCCCCGCGGGCCGACGGGAGCTGTTTTTT. Protein sequence: CASSPPAGRRELFF.

This clonotype was detected only a few times. The CDR3 region has the DNA TGTGCCAGCAGCCCCTTCGCGGGGGGCTCCACTGAAGCTTTCTTT. This codes for CASSPFAGGSTEAFF. The chain carries TRBV7-3 and TRBJ1-1; possible D gene TRBD1, 6 bases. CDR3 length equals 15 residues. Germline CDR1 reads SGHTA; CDR2 reads FQGTGA. Trimming left V 5 bases short and J 4 bases short, with 17 bases between.

This chain connects TRBV7-6 to TRBJ1-1, with D perhaps TRBD1 (6 bases). The CDR3 spans 14 residues. V lost 5 bases to trimming and J lost 5 bases, with 15 bases between them. CDR1 and CDR2 (germline): SGHVS, FNYEAQ. CDR3 protein: CASSIKSGETEAFF. The CDR3 DNA is TGTGCCAGCAGCATTAAATCAGGGGAAACTGAAGCTTTCTTT.

This clonotype was recorded at least ten times. The rearrangement joins TRBV6-2 or TRBV6-3 to TRBJ1-1, with 8 bases identical to TRBD1. Germline V CDR1 and CDR2: MNHEY, SVGEGT. The CDR3 totals 15 residues. J was trimmed by 6 bases and V by 5 bases; bases with no gene match: 11. CDR3 sequence reads: CASSIRTGRSAEAFF. CDR3 DNA sequence: TGTGCCAGCAGTATCCGGACAGGGAGAAGCGCTGAAGCTTTCTTT.

This clonotype came up a few times. The rearrangement links TRBV27 to TRBJ2-7; tentatively, D is TRBD2 (6 bases). Between the trimmed V and J ends, which lost 1 base and 2 bases, there was a span of 12 bases. This CDR3 region has 15 residues. The germline V gene encodes CDR1 MNHEY and CDR2 SMNVEV (reference sequence). The CDR3 spells CASSLFYREPYEQYF. CDR3 in DNA: TGTGCCAGCAGTTTATTCTACCGGGAGCCCTACGAGCAGTACTTC.

V usage is TRBV4-1 and J usage is TRBJ2-1; TRBD2 matches 12 bases. Germline V gene data show CDR1 as MGHRA and CDR2 as YSYEKL. The J segment lost 4 bases and the V segment lost 4 bases, leaving 2 bases of the junction unmatched. This CDR3 is built from 15 residues. The chain's CDR3 is CASSPTSGSYNEQFF. Here the CDR3 DNA reads TGCGCCAGCAGCCCGACTAGCGGGAGTTACAATGAGCAGTTCTTC.

This clonotype was counted between two and nine times. The rearrangement links TRBV19 to TRBJ1-2; D remains unclear. The CDR3 runs to 14 residues. Germline V lookup: CDR1 LNHDA, CDR2 SQIVND (reference sequence). V lost 7 bases and J 0 bases, leaving 12 bases between the germline ends. The CDR3 DNA follows: TGTGCCAGTATGAAGGGATCGGCTAACTATGGCTACACCTTC. Protein sequence: CASMKGSANYGYTF.

The chain has TRBV23-1 and TRBJ2-2; 9 bases align to TRBD2. TRBV23-1 is an open reading frame, and its role is uncertain. V was clipped by 0 bases and J by 3 bases; unmatched bases: 8. The CDR3 loop spans 18 amino acids. The CDR3: CASSQSGWRGGDTGELFF. CDR3 nucleotide sequence: TGCGCCAGCAGTCAATCCGGCTGGCGGGGGGGCGACACCGGGGAGCTGTTTTTT.

This chain uses TRBV25-1 with TRBJ2-2, with 7 positions matching TRBD2. The CDR3 covers 13 residues. The germline CDR1 and CDR2 sequences are MGHDK and SYGVNS. The trim removed 6 bases at V and 3 bases at J, leaving 1 base unmatched. The CDR3 DNA reads as TGTGCCAGCAGGCGGGAGTACACCGGGGAGCTGTTTTTT. Translation gives CASRREYTGELFF. The whole variable domain, filled in from reference TRBV25-1 and TRBJ2-2, reads EADIYQTPRYLVIGTGKKITLECSQTMGHDKMYWYQQDPGMELHLIHYSYGVNSTEKGDLSSESTVSRIRTEHFPLTLESARPSHTSQYLCASRREYTGELFFGEGSRLTVL.

This chain connects TRBV20-1 to TRBJ1-1, with D unclear. Germline V gives CDR1 DFQATT, CDR2 SNEGSKA (reference sequence). Between the trimmed V and J ends, which lost 1 base and 1 base, there was a span of 4 bases. CDR3 length: 12 residues. CDR3 sequence: CSARAANTEAFF. The DNA of the CDR3 is TGCAGTGCTAGAGCTGCGAACACTGAAGCTTTCTTT.

This chain joins TRBV28 and TRBJ2-7; D is undetermined. Germline V gene sequence: CDR1 MDHEN, CDR2 SYDVKM. The CDR3 loop spans 14 amino acids. Trimming removed 6 bases at V and 1 base at J, with 13 bases between. CDR3 sequence: CASSPRPNSYEQYF. The CDR3 DNA is TGTGCCAGCAGCCCTCGACCGAATTCCTACGAGCAGTACTTC.

The chain employs TRBV7-3 and TRBJ2-3, with 9 bases lining up with TRBD2. Trimming took 5 bases from V and 5 from J; bases not matched to a gene: 8. This CDR3 region has 15 residues. CDR1 and CDR2 from the germline V gene are SGHTA and FQGTGA. In DNA form, the CDR3 reads TGTGCCAGCAGCACCGCGGGGGGGCCTGGAGATACGCAGTATTTT. This codes for CASSTAGGPGDTQYF.

The table lists this clonotype with many counts. This chain uses TRBV29-1 with TRBJ2-7; the D is unclear. V was pared by 4 bases and J by 7 bases, with 14 bases between. The CDR3 is 12 residues long. The germline V gene encodes CDR1 SQVTM and CDR2 ANQGSEA. CDR3 nucleotides: TGCAGCGTTGGACGGAGCTCTGGGGAGCAGTACTTC. Encoded protein: CSVGRSSGEQYF.

The chain employs TRBV5-6 and TRBJ2-2; the D is unclear. Germline CDR1 reads SGHDT; CDR2 reads YYEEEE. Trimming took 5 bases from V and 1 from J, leaving 18 bases between them. CDR3 length equals 17 residues. CDR3 in DNA: TGTGCCAGCAGTTCCTCAATTAGGCCTAGGAACACCGGGGAGCTGTTTTTT. It codes for CASSSSIRPRNTGELFF.